This TCR beta chain was identified in a study of cytomegalovirus exposure and HLA in healthy donors. V gave up 4 bases and J gave up 0 bases, with 10 bases separating them. The germline gives CDR1 SGHDN, CDR2 FVKESK. The length of the CDR3 is 15 residues. PCR involved 60 Vbeta and 13 Jbeta primers. Assay used: immunoSEQ multiplex PCR; TCRdb lists only in-frame clones, some missing. This table has some 30,000 clones, 85% to 90% appearing once. The TCR was taken from a boy aged 5 to 17 in good health and CMV-seronegative. V gene TRBV14 combines with J gene TRBJ1-3; D may be TRBD1 (6 bases). Sequenced input: PBMCs. CDR3 DNA sequence: TGTGCCAGCAGCCTCGGGACACTCTCTGGAAACACCATATATTTT. It specifies CASSLGTLSGNTIYF.